This T cell receptor (beta chain) was retrieved from a study of human T cells and chemical hapten exposure. Whole-study context: Upper inner arm skin measuring about 2 cm by about 2 cm received 2% DPC for sensitization. Per-sample TCR yields varied mainly from small pooled library volume differences.

This clonotype was recorded a few times. Unique molecular identifiers were attached to individual cDNA molecules within the library. MiXCR, run by TCRdb on the RACE reads, gives a single entry per CDR3 protein. The sample has about 82,000 distinct CDR3 sequences; 10% to 14% are singletons. Time point of the sample: patch test 3, about 24 weeks after DPC sensitization. Treatment indicated: therapeutic diphenylcyclopropenone sensitization with weekly scalp DPC. CDR1 and CDR2 from the germline V gene are LNHDA and SQIVND (reference sequence). This CDR3 has 15 residues. Trimming removed 5 bases from V and 4 bases from J, with 14 bases in between.

This receptor was obtained from a woman aged 50 to 65 with alopecia areata. Some clones in this sample may be carry-over from other donors' samples. This sequence joins TRBV19 and TRBJ2-2, with D unresolved. The sequencing used whole blood, collected in connection with sensitization to the hapten diphenylcyclopropenone (DPC). The CDR3 DNA sequence: TGTGCCAGTAGTCCCGGGCCCCGCGGCACCGGGGAGCTGTTTTTT. It translates to CASSPGPRGTGELFF.